The rows below give T cell receptor beta chains drawn from one sample of a study of T cell responses to AZD1222 COVID-19 vaccine. Some clones are missing from TCRdb's copy, which holds only in-frame ones; the method was immunoSEQ multiplex PCR. The sample carries around 100,000 clones, roughly 87% recorded once. This specimen consisted of peripheral blood, obtained on day 0 of AZD1222 vaccination. The source is an adult in good health. The CDR3 runs from the conserved cysteine through the conserved F or W. D genes are given only for firm matches. Clone size is stated in some rows and not others, as once, few, many or a class when expanded.

clone_size	d_call	v_call	j_call	cdr3_length	cdr3_aa	cdr3_nt
-	-	TRBV7-2	TRBJ1-2	15	CASSLDSTANYGYTF	TGTGCCAGCAGCTTAGACTCAACAGCAAACTATGGCTACACCTTC
once	-	TRBV2	TRBJ1-4	15	CASSPLLATNEKLFF	TGTGCCAGCAGTCCACTCCTAGCAACTAATGAAAAACTGTTTTTT
few	-	TRBV19	TRBJ2-5	14	CASSRRVGQETQYF	TGTGCCAGTAGCAGGCGTGTGGGCCAAGAGACCCAGTACTTC
-	-	TRBV5-6	TRBJ1-2	15	CASSLAGWGGSGYTF	TGTGCCAGCAGCTTGGCCGGATGGGGGGGCTCTGGCTACACCTTC
few	-	TRBV21-1	TRBJ1-5	21	CASSQGGSDSHHRGFNQPQHF	TGTGCCAGCAGCCAAGGAGGCTCGGACAGCCACCATCGAGGGTTCAATCAGCCCCAGCATTTT
-	-	TRBV5-1	TRBJ1-5	13	CASSSDSNQPQHF	TGCGCCAGCAGCTCGGACAGCAATCAGCCCCAGCATTTT
-	-	TRBV7-8	TRBJ2-7	15	CASSLEGSGTYEQYF	TGTGCCAGCAGCTTAGAAGGTAGCGGAACCTACGAGCAGTACTTC
-	-	TRBV11-2	TRBJ2-7	12	CASSFRLGEQYF	TGTGCCAGCAGCTTCCGGTTGGGGGAGCAGTACTTC
-	-	TRBV7-6	TRBJ2-5	15	CASSSFPSAQETQYF	TGTGCCAGCAGCTCATTCCCTAGCGCCCAAGAGACCCAGTACTTC
-	-	TRBV5-1	TRBJ1-1	15	CASSKSDSSDTEAFF	TGCGCCAGCAGCAAGTCGGACAGTTCTGACACTGAAGCTTTCTTT
-	-	TRBV28	TRBJ1-1	12	CASSLLNTEAFF	TGTGCCAGCAGTTTGCTGAACACTGAAGCTTTCTTT
-	TRBD2	TRBV5-1	TRBJ2-3	15	CASSLEGLAEDTQYF	TGCGCCAGCAGCTTGGAGGGACTAGCAGAAGATACGCAGTATTTT
-	-	TRBV11-3	TRBJ2-3	17	CASSLGLGASSTDTQYF	TGTGCCAGCAGCTTAGGTTTGGGGGCATCGAGCACAGATACGCAGTATTTT
once	-	TRBV3-1/TRBV3-2	TRBJ1-2	17	CASSQSPGRPTDYGYTF	TGTGCCAGCAGCCAATCACCAGGACGGCCCACCGATTATGGCTACACCTTC
-	-	TRBV10-1	TRBJ2-5	13	CASSERHQETQYF	TGCGCCAGCAGTGAGAGGCACCAAGAGACCCAGTACTTC
-	-	TRBV6-2/TRBV6-3	TRBJ1-1	14	CASTPAVLNTEAFF	TGTGCCAGCACCCCAGCAGTGTTGAACACTGAAGCTTTCTTT
-	TRBD1	TRBV27	TRBJ1-5	19	CASSLRWRTGSVGNQPQHF	TGTGCCAGCAGTCTAAGGTGGAGGACAGGGAGTGTAGGCAATCAGCCCCAGCATTTT
-	-	TRBV11-2	TRBJ2-5	13	CASSLGLIETQYF	TGTGCCAGCAGCTTAGGACTTATAGAGACCCAGTACTTC
-	-	TRBV18	TRBJ1-6	17	CASSRSPRQDGRSPLHF	TGTGCCAGCTCACGTTCTCCGAGACAGGACGGAAGATCACCCCTCCACTTT
-	-	TRBV7-9	TRBJ1-4	15	CASSDAGSTNEKLFF	TGTGCCAGCAGCGACGCAGGGTCAACTAATGAAAAACTGTTTTTT
-	-	TRBV6-5	TRBJ1-2	13	CASSYGGNYGYTF	TGTGCCAGCAGTTACGGGGGAAACTATGGCTACACCTTC
-	-	TRBV28	TRBJ2-7	13	CASSSPLSYEQYF	TGTGCCAGCAGTTCCCCCCTCTCCTACGAGCAGTACTTC
-	-	TRBV9	TRBJ2-7	13	CASSVAGASEQYF	TGTGCCAGCAGCGTAGCGGGCGCGAGCGAGCAGTACTTC
-	TRBD2	TRBV15	TRBJ2-1	17	CATSRGTLAGGQNEQFF	TGTGCCACCAGCAGGGGGACCCTAGCGGGAGGGCAGAATGAGCAGTTCTTC
-	-	TRBV3-1/TRBV3-2	TRBJ2-5	15	CASSDLGPTGETQYF	TGTGCCAGCAGCGATCTGGGACCCACGGGGGAGACCCAGTACTTC
-	-	TRBV28	TRBJ1-1	13	CASSPGRGTEAFF	TGTGCCAGCAGTCCTGGACGGGGGACTGAAGCTTTCTTT
-	TRBD1	TRBV12-5	TRBJ1-2	16	CASGYGDRPPPYGYTF	TGTGCTAGTGGCTACGGGGACAGACCCCCACCTTATGGCTACACCTTC
-	-	TRBV5-1	TRBJ1-3	15	CASSLAPGGGNTIYF	TGCGCCAGCAGCTTGGCCCCCGGAGGTGGAAACACCATATATTTT
-	TRBD2	TRBV11-2	TRBJ2-1	13	CASSPEREGLQFF	TGTGCCAGCAGCCCGGAACGGGAGGGCCTACAGTTCTTC
-	-	TRBV9	TRBJ2-2	14	CASSATGPTGELFF	TGTGCCAGCAGCGCCACGGGACCCACCGGGGAGCTGTTTTTT
once	-	TRBV28	TRBJ2-7	14	CASSTVQDSYEQYF	TGTGCCAGCAGTACCGTTCAGGACTCCTACGAGCAGTACTTC
-	TRBD1	TRBV27	TRBJ1-2	15	CASSPNRDRVDGYTF	TGTGCCAGCAGTCCGAACCGGGACAGGGTTGATGGTTACACCTTC
-	-	TRBV2	TRBJ2-5	15	CASSPGTQPQETQYF	TGTGCCAGCAGTCCCGGGACACAACCACAAGAGACCCAGTACTTC
-	TRBD2	TRBV28	TRBJ2-2	20	CASTLGRGTSGSISTGELFF	TGTGCCAGCACCTTAGGGCGGGGGACTAGCGGGAGTATTTCCACCGGGGAGCTGTTTTTT